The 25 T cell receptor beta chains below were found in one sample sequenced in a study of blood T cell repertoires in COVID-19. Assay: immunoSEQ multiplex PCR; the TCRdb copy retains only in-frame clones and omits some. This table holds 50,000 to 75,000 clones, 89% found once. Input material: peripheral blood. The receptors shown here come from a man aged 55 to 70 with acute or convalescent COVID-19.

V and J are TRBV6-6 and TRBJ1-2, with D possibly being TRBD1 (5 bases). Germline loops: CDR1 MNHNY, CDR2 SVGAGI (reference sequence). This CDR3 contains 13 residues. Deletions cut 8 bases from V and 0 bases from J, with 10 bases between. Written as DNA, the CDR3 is TGTGCCAGCGCGATCAGGGCTAACTATGGCTACACCTTC. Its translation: CASAIRANYGYTF.

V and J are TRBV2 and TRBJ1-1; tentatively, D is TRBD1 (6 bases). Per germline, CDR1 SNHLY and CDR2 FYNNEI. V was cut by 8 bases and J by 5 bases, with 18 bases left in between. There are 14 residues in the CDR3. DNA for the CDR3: TGTGCCAGCGGACCGACAAGGGGGACAACTGAAGCTTTCTTT. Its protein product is CASGPTRGTTEAFF.

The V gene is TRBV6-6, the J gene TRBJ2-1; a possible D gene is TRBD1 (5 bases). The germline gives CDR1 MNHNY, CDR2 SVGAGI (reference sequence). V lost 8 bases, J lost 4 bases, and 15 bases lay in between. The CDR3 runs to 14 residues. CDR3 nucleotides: TGTGCCAGCTCTCCCAGGGTCGCTTACAATGAGCAGTTCTTC. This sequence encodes CASSPRVAYNEQFF.

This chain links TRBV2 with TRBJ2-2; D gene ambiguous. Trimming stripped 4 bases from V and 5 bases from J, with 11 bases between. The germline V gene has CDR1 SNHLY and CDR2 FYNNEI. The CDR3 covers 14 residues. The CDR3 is CASSVQSATGELFF. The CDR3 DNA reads TGTGCCAGCAGTGTACAATCCGCAACCGGGGAGCTGTTTTTT.

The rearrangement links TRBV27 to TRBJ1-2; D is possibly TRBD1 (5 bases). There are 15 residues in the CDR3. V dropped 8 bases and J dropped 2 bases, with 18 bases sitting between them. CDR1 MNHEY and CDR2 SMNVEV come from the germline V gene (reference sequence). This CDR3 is CASRRSEGPNYGYTF. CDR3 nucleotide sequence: TGTGCCAGCCGGAGGTCGGAGGGACCCAACTATGGCTACACCTTC.

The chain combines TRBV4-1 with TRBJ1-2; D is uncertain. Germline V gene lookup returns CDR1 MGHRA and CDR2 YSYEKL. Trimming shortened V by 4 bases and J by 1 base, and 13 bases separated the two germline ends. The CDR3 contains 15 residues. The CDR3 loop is CASSPSVEFNYGYTF. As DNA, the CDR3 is TGCGCCAGCAGCCCATCAGTGGAGTTTAACTATGGCTACACCTTC.

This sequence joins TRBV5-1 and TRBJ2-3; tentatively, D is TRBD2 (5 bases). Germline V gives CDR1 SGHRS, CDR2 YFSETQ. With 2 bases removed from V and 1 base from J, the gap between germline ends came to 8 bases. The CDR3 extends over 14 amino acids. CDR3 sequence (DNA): TGCGCCAGCAGCTTCGAAGCGGGCACAGATACGCAGTATTTT. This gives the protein CASSFEAGTDTQYF.

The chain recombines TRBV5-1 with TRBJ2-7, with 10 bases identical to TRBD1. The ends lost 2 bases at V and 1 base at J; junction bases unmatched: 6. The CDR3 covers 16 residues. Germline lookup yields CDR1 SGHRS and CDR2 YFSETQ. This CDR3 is CASSFRTGGASYEQYF. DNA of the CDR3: TGCGCCAGCAGCTTCCGGACAGGGGGAGCGTCCTACGAGCAGTACTTC.

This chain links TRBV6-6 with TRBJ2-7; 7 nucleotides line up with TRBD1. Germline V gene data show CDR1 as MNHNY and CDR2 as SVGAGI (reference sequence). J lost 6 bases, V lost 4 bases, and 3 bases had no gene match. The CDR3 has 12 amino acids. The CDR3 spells CASSFYRGEQYF. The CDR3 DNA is TGTGCCAGCAGTTTTTACAGGGGCGAGCAGTACTTC.

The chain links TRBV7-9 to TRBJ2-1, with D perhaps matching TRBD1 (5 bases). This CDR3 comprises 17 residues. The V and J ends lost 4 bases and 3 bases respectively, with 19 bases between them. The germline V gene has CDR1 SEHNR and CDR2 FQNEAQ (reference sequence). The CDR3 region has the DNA TGTGCCAGCAGCTACGGCCCGACAGACCGATTCTACAATGAGCAGTTCTTC. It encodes CASSYGPTDRFYNEQFF. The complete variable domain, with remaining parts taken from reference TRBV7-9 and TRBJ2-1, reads DTGVSQNPRHKITKRGQNVTFRCDPISEHNRLYWYRQTLGQGPEFLTYFQNEAQLEKSRLLSDRFSAERPKGSFSTLEIQRTEQGDSAMYLCASSYGPTDRFYNEQFFGPGTRLTVL.

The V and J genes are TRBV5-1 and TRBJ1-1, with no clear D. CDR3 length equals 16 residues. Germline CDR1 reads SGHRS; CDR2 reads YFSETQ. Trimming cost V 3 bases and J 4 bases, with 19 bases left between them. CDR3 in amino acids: CASSSSVGGGSTEAFF. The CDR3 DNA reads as TGCGCCAGCAGCTCTTCAGTCGGAGGTGGTAGCACTGAAGCTTTCTTT. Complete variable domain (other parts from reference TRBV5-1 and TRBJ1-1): KAGVTQTPRYLIKTRGQQVTLSCSPISGHRSVSWYQQTPGQGLQFLFEYFSETQRNKGNFPGRFSGRQFSNSRSEMNVSTLELGDSALYLCASSSSVGGGSTEAFFGQGTRLTVV.

The DNA of the CDR3 is TGTGCCGGTGTTAGCGGGAGGGGATCTTACCAAGAGACCCAGTACTTC. Translated: CAGVSGRGSYQETQYF. The chain is built from TRBV30 and TRBJ2-5; TRBD2 matches at 11 bases. This CDR3 region has 16 residues. Trimming took 8 bases from V and 0 from J; bases not matched to a gene: 11. The germline V gene has CDR1 GTSNPN and CDR2 SVGIG (reference sequence).

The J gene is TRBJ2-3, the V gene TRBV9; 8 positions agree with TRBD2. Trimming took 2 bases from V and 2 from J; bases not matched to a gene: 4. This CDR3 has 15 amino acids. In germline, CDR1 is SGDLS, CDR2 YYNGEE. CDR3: CASSVQRGFTDTQYF. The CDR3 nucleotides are TGTGCCAGCAGCGTTCAGCGGGGGTTCACAGATACGCAGTATTTT.

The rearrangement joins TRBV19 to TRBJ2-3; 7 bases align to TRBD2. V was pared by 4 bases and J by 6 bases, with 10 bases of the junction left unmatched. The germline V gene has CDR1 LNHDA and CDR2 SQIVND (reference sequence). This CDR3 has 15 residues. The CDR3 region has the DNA TGTGCCAGTAGTACCCCTATCGGGACTACTGATACGCAGTATTTT. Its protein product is CASSTPIGTTDTQYF.

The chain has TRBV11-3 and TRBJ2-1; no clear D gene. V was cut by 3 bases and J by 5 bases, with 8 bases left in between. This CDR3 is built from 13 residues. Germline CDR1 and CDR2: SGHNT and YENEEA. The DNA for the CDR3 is TGTGCCAGCAGCTTCTCACAGCACAATGAGCAGTTCTTC. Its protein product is CASSFSQHNEQFF.

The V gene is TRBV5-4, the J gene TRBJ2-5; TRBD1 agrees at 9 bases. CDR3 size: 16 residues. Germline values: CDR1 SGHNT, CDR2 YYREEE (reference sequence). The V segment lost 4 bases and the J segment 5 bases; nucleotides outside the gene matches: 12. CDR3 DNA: TGTGCCAGCAGCCCCCGGGCCACAGGGGGCGATGAGACCCAGTACTTC. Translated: CASSPRATGGDETQYF.

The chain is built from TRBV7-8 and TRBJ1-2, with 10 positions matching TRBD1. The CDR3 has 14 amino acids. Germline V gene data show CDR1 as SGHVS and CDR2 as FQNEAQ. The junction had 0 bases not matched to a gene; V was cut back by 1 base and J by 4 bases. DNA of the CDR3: TGTGCCAGCAGCTTAGGGACAGGGGGCTATGGCTACACCTTC. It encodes CASSLGTGGYGYTF. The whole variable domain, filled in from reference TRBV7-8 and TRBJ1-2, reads GAGVSQSPRYKVAKRGQDVALRCDPISGHVSLFWYQQALGQGPEFLTYFQNEAQLDKSGLPSDRFFAERPEGSVSTLKIQRTQQEDSAVYLCASSLGTGGYGYTFGSGTRLTVV.

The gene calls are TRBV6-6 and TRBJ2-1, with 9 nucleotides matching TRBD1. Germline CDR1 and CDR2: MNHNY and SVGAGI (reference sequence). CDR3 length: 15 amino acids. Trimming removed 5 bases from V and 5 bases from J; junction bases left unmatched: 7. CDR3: CASSQTGGRNNEQFF. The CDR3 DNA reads TGTGCCAGCAGTCAAACAGGGGGCCGGAACAATGAGCAGTTCTTC.

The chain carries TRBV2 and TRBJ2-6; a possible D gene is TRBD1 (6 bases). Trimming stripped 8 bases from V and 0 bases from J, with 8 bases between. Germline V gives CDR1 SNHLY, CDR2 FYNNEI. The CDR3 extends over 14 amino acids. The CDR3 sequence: CASGGSSGANVLTF. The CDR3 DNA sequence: TGTGCCAGCGGGGGCAGCTCTGGGGCCAACGTCCTGACTTTC.

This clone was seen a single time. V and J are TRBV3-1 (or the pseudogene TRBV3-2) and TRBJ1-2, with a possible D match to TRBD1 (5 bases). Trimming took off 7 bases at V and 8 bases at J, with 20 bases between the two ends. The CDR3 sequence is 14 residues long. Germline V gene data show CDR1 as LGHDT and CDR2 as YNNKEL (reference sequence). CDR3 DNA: TGTGCCAGCACCGGGGGGAAGGGGCTTCGCGGCTACACCTTC. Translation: CASTGGKGLRGYTF.

Written as DNA, the CDR3 is TGTGCCAGCAGTTCGCAGGGGGGAGCTTTCTTT. Amino acids: CASSSQGGAFF. The chain couples TRBV12-3 or TRBV12-4 to TRBJ1-1, with 7 bases aligning to TRBD1. The V segment lost 4 bases and the J segment 10 bases; nucleotides outside the gene matches: 3. The CDR3 has 11 residues.

CDR3 loop: CASSERTKSSYDSNQPQHF. The CDR3 DNA reads as TGTGCCAGCAGTGAACGGACAAAGAGCTCTTATGATAGCAATCAGCCCCAGCATTTT. The rearrangement uses TRBV6-1 and TRBJ1-5; D may be TRBD1 (5 bases). Germline-derived CDR1 and CDR2 are MNHNS and SASEGT. The CDR3 sequence is 19 residues long. V lost 2 bases and J 0 bases, leaving 20 bases between the germline ends.

The CDR3 DNA reads as TGTGCCAGCAGGGCAGTCGGGGAAGGGAGACAGCCCCAGCATTTT. As protein: CASRAVGEGRQPQHF. The rearrangement links TRBV27 to TRBJ1-5; unclear D gene. The length of the CDR3 is 15 residues. V was pared by 6 bases and J by 7 bases, with 19 bases between. Germline CDR1 MNHEY, CDR2 SMNVEV (reference sequence).

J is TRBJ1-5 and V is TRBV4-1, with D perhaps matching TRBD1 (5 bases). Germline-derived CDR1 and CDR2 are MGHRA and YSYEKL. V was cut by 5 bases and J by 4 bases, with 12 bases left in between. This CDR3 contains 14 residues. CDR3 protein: CASSSGMGNQPQHF. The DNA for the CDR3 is TGCGCCAGCAGCTCAGGGATGGGGAATCAGCCCCAGCATTTT.

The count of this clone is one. Here the CDR3 DNA reads TGTGCCAGCTCACCACCAGGGGGCCTTAACAATGAGCAGTTCTTC. It codes for CASSPPGGLNNEQFF. The chain combines TRBV18 with TRBJ2-1; 7 nucleotides line up with TRBD1. The CDR3 length is 15 residues. J lost 5 bases, V lost 0 bases, and 4 bases had no gene match. Germline V gives CDR1 KGHSH, CDR2 LQKENI.